The entry below gives a single TCR beta chain sequence along with its context. Its target is unknown. This sample was included in a study of cytomegalovirus exposure and HLA in healthy donors. General study results and limits: At a 0.05 false discovery rate, a later analysis found 16,951 TCR beta sequences to be associated with HLA alleles. Reports showed the classifier diagnosing cytomegalovirus status with high specificity and sensitivity.

The CDR3 loop spans 11 amino acids. Between the trimmed V and J ends, which lost 6 bases and 12 bases, there was a span of 14 bases. Germline CDR1 SGHAT, CDR2 FQNNGV. This PCR relied on a set of 60 Vbeta primers and 13 Jbeta primers. The table came from immunoSEQ multiplex PCR; TCRdb's copy has only in-frame clones and leaves some out. The sample contains about 96,000 clones, around 79% of which appear only once. The sequenced sample consisted of PBMCs. The TCR originated in a female donor in good health and CMV-seropositive. This chain connects TRBV11-2 to TRBJ1-1; no definite D call. CDR3 sequence (DNA): TGTGCCAGCAGTTCCGGGAGAAGACCTTTCTTT. This encodes CASSSGRRPFF.